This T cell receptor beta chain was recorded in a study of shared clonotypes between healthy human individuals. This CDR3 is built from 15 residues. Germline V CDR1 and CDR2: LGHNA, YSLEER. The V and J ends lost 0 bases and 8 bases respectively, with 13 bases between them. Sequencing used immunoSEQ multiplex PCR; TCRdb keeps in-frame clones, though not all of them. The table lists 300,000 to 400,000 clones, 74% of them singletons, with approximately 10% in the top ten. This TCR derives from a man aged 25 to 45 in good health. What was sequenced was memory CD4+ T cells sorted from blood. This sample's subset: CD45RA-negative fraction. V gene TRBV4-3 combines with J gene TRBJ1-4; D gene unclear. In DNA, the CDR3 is TGCGCCAGCAGCCAAGATTTCTGGGTTAACGAAAAACTGTTTTTT. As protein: CASSQDFWVNEKLFF.